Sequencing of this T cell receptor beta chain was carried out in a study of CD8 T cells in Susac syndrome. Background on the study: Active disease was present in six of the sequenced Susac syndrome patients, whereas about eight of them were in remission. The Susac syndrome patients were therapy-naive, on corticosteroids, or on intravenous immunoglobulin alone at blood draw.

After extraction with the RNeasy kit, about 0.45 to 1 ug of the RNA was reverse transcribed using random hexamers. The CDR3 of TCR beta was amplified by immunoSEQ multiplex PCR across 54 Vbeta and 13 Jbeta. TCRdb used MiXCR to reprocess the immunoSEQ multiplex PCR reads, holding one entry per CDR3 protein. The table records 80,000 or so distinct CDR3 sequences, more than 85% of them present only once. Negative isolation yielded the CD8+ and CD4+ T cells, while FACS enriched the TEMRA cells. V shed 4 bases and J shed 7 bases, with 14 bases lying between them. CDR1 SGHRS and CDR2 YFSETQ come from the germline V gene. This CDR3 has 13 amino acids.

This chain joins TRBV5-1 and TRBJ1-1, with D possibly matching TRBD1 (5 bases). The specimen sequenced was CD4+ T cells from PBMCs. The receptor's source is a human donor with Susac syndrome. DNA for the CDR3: TGCGCCAGCAGCCAACAGGAGAACGTTGAAGCTTTCTTT. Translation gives CASSQQENVEAFF.